This T cell receptor (beta chain) was recovered during a study of T cell responses to AZD1222 COVID-19 vaccine. Profiling relied on immunoSEQ multiplex PCR, and the TCRdb table lists in-frame clones only, not all of them. The sample has more than 85,000 clones; 88% are singletons. Overall study results and limits: Scientists sampled the repertoires only once the peak T cell response had passed.

The V gene's germline CDR1 is MRHNA and CDR2 SNTAGT. Trimming removed 2 bases from V and 6 bases from J, with 7 bases in between. There are 13 residues in the CDR3. To note about this clone: Its specificity is not known.

The chain employs TRBV6-4 and TRBJ2-2, with D possibly TRBD2 on 5 matching bases. This specimen consisted of peripheral blood, obtained on day 0 of AZD1222 vaccination. The receptor was isolated from an adult in good health. The CDR3 sequence: CASSDLRAGELFF. The CDR3 DNA follows: TGTGCCAGCAGTGACCTGCGGGCCGGGGAGCTGTTTTTT.